This is a list of T cell receptor beta chains from one sample in a study of preoperative IRX-2 immunotherapy in early breast cancer. Profiled with immunoSEQ multiplex PCR; TCRdb holds only in-frame clones, not every one. This table has 20,000 to 30,000 clones, about four fifths appearing once. The source material was lymph node tissue, sampled before IRX-2 immunotherapy. The receptors here all came from a human donor with breast cancer. The CDR3 runs from the conserved cysteine through the conserved F or W. D genes are given only for firm matches. Clone size is shown for a subset of rows, as once, few, many or a class of expanded clone.

D gene	V gene	J gene	clone size	CDR3 protein	CDR3 DNA
NA	TRBV6-8	TRBJ1-5	NA	CASSPQTDQPQHF	TGTGCCAGCAGTCCCCAGACAGATCAGCCCCAGCATTTT
NA	TRBV25-1	TRBJ2-7	NA	CASSEGQRGIYEQYF	TGTGCCAGCAGTGAAGGGCAGAGGGGAATTTACGAGCAGTACTTC
NA	TRBV28	TRBJ1-5	NA	CASSSPSRSGQPQHF	TGTGCCAGCAGTTCCCCGTCTCGAAGCGGACAGCCCCAGCATTTT
NA	TRBV12-5	TRBJ1-1	NA	CASTAWGAEAFF	TGTGCCAGCACCGCCTGGGGAGCTGAAGCTTTCTTT
NA	TRBV30	TRBJ1-6	NA	CAWSVKTGRGSPLHF	TGTGCCTGGAGTGTTAAAACAGGGAGAGGATCACCCCTCCACTTT
NA	TRBV1	TRBJ1-1	NA	CASSQAFGTEAFF	TGCGCCAGCAGCCAGGCTTTCGGGACTGAAGCTTTCTTT
NA	TRBV10-2	TRBJ1-5	few	CASRVGRGSNQPQHF	TGCGCCAGCAGAGTGGGTAGGGGAAGCAATCAGCCCCAGCATTTT
NA	TRBV11-3	TRBJ1-3	once	CASSPPGATGNTIYF	TGTGCCAGCAGCCCTCCAGGGGCAACTGGAAACACCATATATTTT
TRBD2	TRBV5-1	TRBJ2-3	NA	CASSLGPSGGSTDTQYF	TGCGCCAGCAGCTTGGGACCTAGCGGGGGGAGCACAGATACGCAGTATTTT
TRBD1	TRBV28	TRBJ2-3	NA	CASSFQGAEDTQYF	TGTGCCAGCAGTTTTCAGGGGGCGGAAGATACGCAGTATTTT
NA	TRBV5-1	TRBJ1-1	NA	CASSLDGLNTEAFF	TGCGCCAGCAGCTTGGATGGATTGAACACTGAAGCTTTCTTT
NA	TRBV23-1	TRBJ1-3	NA	CASGSSVVGNTIYF	TGCGCCAGCGGGTCCTCCGTTGTCGGAAACACCATATATTTT
NA	TRBV12-2	TRBJ2-5	NA	CASRFPWRAGGETQYF	TGTGCAAGTCGCTTCCCCTGGAGAGCGGGGGGAGAGACCCAGTACTTC
NA	TRBV5-1	TRBJ2-5	NA	CASSLGVAQETQYF	TGCGCCAGCAGCTTGGGGGTCGCCCAAGAGACCCAGTACTTC
NA	TRBV28	TRBJ1-5	NA	CASSLQGNQPQHF	TGTGCCAGCAGTTTGCAGGGGAATCAGCCCCAGCATTTT